These T cell receptor beta chains were read from a single sample in a study of cytomegalovirus exposure and HLA in healthy donors. Produced via immunoSEQ multiplex PCR; TCRdb's table is partial and in-frame only. The repertoire consists of 250,000 to 350,000 clones, with approximately 90% occurring once and the leading ten covering almost 4%. The source material was PBMCs. Every receptor here comes from a man in his forties in good health and CMV-seropositive. Each CDR3 is given with its conserved first and last residue. Each record gives: J gene, D gene, clone size, V gene, CDR3 protein, CDR3 DNA. The D gene is left open where the match is weak. Not every row has a clone size; where given, it reads once, few, many or a size class.

J: TRBJ2-7; D: -; size: -; V: TRBV4-2; CDR3: CASSQGKYEQYF; DNA: TGTGCCAGCAGCCAAGGTAAATACGAGCAGTACTTC
J: TRBJ2-5; D: -; size: -; V: TRBV7-2; CDR3: CASSLGLQQETQYF; DNA: TGTGCCAGCAGCTTGGGACTGCAACAAGAGACCCAGTACTTC
J: TRBJ2-3; D: -; size: -; V: TRBV25-1; CDR3: CASSEGSSSTDTQYF; DNA: TGTGCCAGCAGTGAAGGGAGCTCTAGCACAGATACGCAGTATTTT
J: TRBJ2-5; D: -; size: -; V: TRBV5-1; CDR3: CASSLGSTGIETQYF; DNA: TGCGCCAGCAGCTTGGGATCGACAGGTATCGAGACCCAGTACTTC
J: TRBJ2-1; D: TRBD2; size: -; V: TRBV27; CDR3: CASRPLAGGRNEQFF; DNA: TGTGCCAGCAGACCCCTAGCGGGAGGGAGGAATGAGCAGTTCTTC
J: TRBJ2-2; D: TRBD1; size: -; V: TRBV27; CDR3: CASSLWGTEELFF; DNA: TGTGCCAGCAGTTTATGGGGGACAGAGGAGCTGTTTTTT
J: TRBJ1-4; D: TRBD1; size: -; V: TRBV7-7; CDR3: CASGRDRGEKLFF; DNA: TGTGCTAGCGGCCGGGACAGGGGTGAAAAACTGTTTTTT
J: TRBJ1-1; D: -; size: once; V: TRBV5-6; CDR3: CASSFVRGTEAFF; DNA: TGTGCCAGCAGCTTCGTCCGGGGGACTGAAGCTTTCTTT
J: TRBJ2-3; D: -; size: -; V: TRBV11-3; CDR3: CASSLRGMRGDTQYF; DNA: TGTGCCAGCAGCTTACGAGGGATGAGGGGGGATACGCAGTATTTT
J: TRBJ1-2; D: TRBD1; size: -; V: TRBV7-2; CDR3: CASSFQGVYGYTF; DNA: TGTGCCAGCAGCTTTCAGGGGGTCTATGGCTACACCTTC
J: TRBJ1-2; D: TRBD1; size: -; V: TRBV5-6; CDR3: CASSSTGVARYGYTF; DNA: TGTGCCAGCAGTTCGACAGGGGTCGCGCGATATGGCTACACCTTC
J: TRBJ2-5; D: -; size: -; V: TRBV19; CDR3: CASSTPTGEETQYF; DNA: TGTGCCAGTAGTACCCCGACAGGCGAAGAGACCCAGTACTTC
J: TRBJ1-5; D: TRBD1; size: -; V: TRBV2; CDR3: CASRRQGVNQPQHF; DNA: TGTGCCAGCAGGAGACAGGGGGTTAATCAGCCCCAGCATTTT
J: TRBJ2-1; D: TRBD1; size: -; V: TRBV29-1; CDR3: CSTDRGEGSYNEQFF; DNA: TGCAGCACTGACAGGGGCGAAGGTTCCTACAATGAGCAGTTCTTC
J: TRBJ2-1; D: TRBD2; size: -; V: TRBV13; CDR3: CASSLGLAGVGSYNEQFF; DNA: TGTGCCAGCAGCTTGGGACTAGCGGGAGTTGGGTCCTACAATGAGCAGTTCTTC
J: TRBJ2-7; D: -; size: -; V: TRBV15; CDR3: CATSLRTLSSYEQYF; DNA: TGTGCCACCAGCCTTCGGACACTATCATCCTACGAGCAGTACTTC
J: TRBJ2-1; D: TRBD2; size: -; V: TRBV7-2; CDR3: CASSARLAGGPGSGNEQFF; DNA: TGTGCCAGCAGCGCTCGGCTAGCGGGAGGGCCCGGTTCTGGCAATGAGCAGTTCTTC
J: TRBJ2-7; D: -; size: -; V: TRBV27; CDR3: CASSFRGVSSYEQYF; DNA: TGTGCCAGCAGTTTCAGGGGAGTATCCTCCTACGAGCAGTACTTC
J: TRBJ2-1; D: TRBD2; size: -; V: TRBV15; CDR3: CATSPIGRALGEQFF; DNA: TGTGCCACCAGCCCTATCGGGAGGGCCTTGGGTGAGCAGTTCTTC
J: TRBJ2-3; D: -; size: -; V: TRBV28; CDR3: CASSLYRGASTDTQYF; DNA: TGTGCCAGCAGTTTGTATCGCGGGGCCAGCACAGATACGCAGTATTTT
J: TRBJ2-2; D: TRBD2; size: -; V: TRBV7-2; CDR3: CASSVAPWTSGTGELFF; DNA: TGTGCCAGCAGCGTTGCTCCTTGGACTAGCGGCACCGGGGAGCTGTTTTTT
J: TRBJ2-1; D: TRBD2; size: -; V: TRBV7-6; CDR3: CASSLGTSGSMNEQFF; DNA: TGTGCCAGCAGCTTAGGTACTAGCGGGAGCATGAATGAGCAGTTCTTC
J: TRBJ2-7; D: -; size: -; V: TRBV27; CDR3: CATRQVGTSSYEQYF; DNA: TGTGCCACTCGACAGGTGGGGACCAGCTCCTACGAGCAGTACTTC
J: TRBJ2-2; D: -; size: -; V: TRBV5-4; CDR3: CASSLPMGAQNTGELFF; DNA: TGTGCCAGCAGCTTGCCCATGGGAGCGCAGAACACCGGGGAGCTGTTTTTT
J: TRBJ2-7; D: TRBD1; size: -; V: TRBV6-5; CDR3: CASRDRGAEQYF; DNA: TGTGCCAGCAGGGACAGGGGGGCCGAGCAGTACTTC
J: TRBJ2-7; D: -; size: -; V: TRBV27; CDR3: CASSQASYFSYEQYF; DNA: TGTGCCAGCAGTCAGGCATCCTATTTCTCCTACGAGCAGTACTTC
J: TRBJ2-1; D: TRBD2; size: -; V: TRBV28; CDR3: CASSLYMGTSGSNEQFF; DNA: TGTGCCAGCAGTTTATATATGGGGACTAGCGGGAGTAATGAGCAGTTCTTC
J: TRBJ2-3; D: -; size: -; V: TRBV4-3; CDR3: CASSQESASESDTQYF; DNA: TGCGCCAGCAGCCAAGAGTCTGCTAGCGAGTCAGATACGCAGTATTTT
J: TRBJ1-1; D: TRBD1; size: few; V: TRBV7-9; CDR3: CSSSLEGQLMNTEAFF; DNA: TGTTCCAGCAGCTTAGAGGGACAGCTGATGAACACTGAAGCTTTCTTT
J: TRBJ1-1; D: -; size: -; V: TRBV6-4; CDR3: CASSAADQGEAFF; DNA: TGTGCCAGCAGTGCGGCAGATCAGGGTGAAGCTTTCTTT
J: TRBJ1-5; D: -; size: -; V: TRBV6-6; CDR3: CASSHWSGEPQHF; DNA: TGTGCCAGCAGCCACTGGAGCGGGGAGCCCCAGCATTTT
J: TRBJ2-7; D: TRBD1; size: -; V: TRBV18; CDR3: CASSRDRGSYEQYF; DNA: TGTGCCAGCTCACGGGACAGGGGCTCCTACGAGCAGTACTTC
J: TRBJ2-3; D: TRBD2; size: -; V: TRBV19; CDR3: CASSGSRLAGQAPTDTQYF; DNA: TGTGCCAGTAGTGGATCTCGACTAGCGGGACAAGCGCCCACAGATACGCAGTATTTT
J: TRBJ2-7; D: -; size: -; V: TRBV30; CDR3: CAWSGQVDPYEQYF; DNA: TGTGCCTGGAGTGGACAGGTAGACCCCTACGAGCAGTACTTC
J: TRBJ2-1; D: -; size: -; V: TRBV28; CDR3: CASKSRNEQFF; DNA: TGTGCCAGCAAGAGCCGCAATGAGCAGTTCTTC
J: TRBJ2-1; D: -; size: -; V: TRBV19; CDR3: CASSFRWEFAYNEQFF; DNA: TGTGCCAGTAGTTTTAGATGGGAGTTCGCCTACAATGAGCAGTTCTTC
J: TRBJ2-2; D: TRBD2; size: -; V: TRBV30; CDR3: CAWSVEAGSYTGELFF; DNA: TGTGCCTGGAGTGTAGAAGCGGGATCTTACACCGGGGAGCTGTTTTTT
J: TRBJ1-1; D: -; size: -; V: TRBV2; CDR3: CASSKTAGGTEAFF; DNA: TGTGCCAGCAGTAAGACAGCGGGCGGCACTGAAGCTTTCTTT
J: TRBJ2-1; D: -; size: -; V: TRBV7-3; CDR3: CASSLSSGFEQFF; DNA: TGTGCCAGCAGCTTAAGTTCAGGGTTTGAGCAGTTCTTC
J: TRBJ1-1; D: TRBD1; size: -; V: TRBV6-6; CDR3: CASTPTGGEAFF; DNA: TGTGCCAGCACCCCGACAGGGGGCGAAGCTTTCTTT
J: TRBJ2-1; D: -; size: -; V: TRBV6-5; CDR3: CASTRSLALYNEQFF; DNA: TGTGCCAGCACCCGGTCCCTAGCGCTATACAATGAGCAGTTCTTC
J: TRBJ1-2; D: TRBD1; size: -; V: TRBV28; CDR3: CASSLRAGGYGYTF; DNA: TGTGCCAGCAGTTTGCGGGCAGGGGGCTATGGCTACACCTTC